The 16 T cell receptor beta chains reported below all come from one sample, sequenced in a study of Ad26.COV2.S vaccination and SARS-CoV-2 variants (dated by TCRdb to about 2021). The library was produced with the immunoSEQ multiplex PCR assay. The table comes from immuneACCESS by way of TCRdb, which keeps in-frame sequences with V and J called. Part of the clones is missing from these tables; in studies checked, under half for an unresolved V gene and the rest for unknown reasons. The table for this sample lists 440,000 or so clones; less than 95% of them were counted only once. The ten largest clones take up less than 5.5% of the sample. Read against the paper, the sample's treatment or condition label means: 15 to 20 received Ad26.COV2.S at low or high dose, single or two shots; 5 received placebo; per-sample allocation not given. For vaccine and placebo recipients, repertoires were sequenced using samples collected on day 63 after the first injection.

This material consisted of peripheral blood, taken in a trial of Ad26.COV2.S vaccine versus placebo. These receptors originate from a person between 18 and 60 years old who received the Ad26.COV2.S COVID-19 vaccine or a placebo.

This chain uses TRBV14 with TRBJ1-6; D not certain. Germline V lookup: CDR1 SGHDN, CDR2 FVKESK. The germline V and J ends were trimmed by 4 bases and 4 bases, with 5 bases remaining between them. CDR3 length: 13 residues. CDR3 DNA: TGTGCCAGCAGCCGACAATATAATTCACCCCTCCACTTT. It codes for CASSRQYNSPLHF.

The chain is built from TRBV7-3 and TRBJ2-1; D call uncertain. The CDR3 has 15 amino acids. Trimming took 0 bases from V and 6 from J, leaving 12 bases between them. Looked up from germline, CDR1 is SGHTA and CDR2 is FQGTGA. The CDR3 spells CASSLTPGRINEQFF. DNA for the CDR3: TGTGCCAGCAGCTTAACCCCGGGCCGGATCAATGAGCAGTTCTTC.

This chain links TRBV4-1 with TRBJ1-4, with D hard to call. V was clipped by 4 bases and J by 5 bases, with 11 bases between them. The germline V gene has CDR1 MGHRA and CDR2 YSYEKL. The CDR3 is 14 residues long. Written as DNA, the CDR3 is TGCGCCAGCAGCCCTTCCCCGGGGAATGAAAAACTGTTTTTT. It specifies CASSPSPGNEKLFF.

The chain is built from TRBV27 and TRBJ2-1; 15 positions match TRBD2. This CDR3 has 15 residues. With 5 bases clipped from V and 12 bases from J, the junction kept 8 bases outside the gene matches. Germline loops: CDR1 MNHEY, CDR2 SMNVEV (reference sequence). CDR3 amino acids: CASSEGLAGGRGQFF. CDR3 DNA sequence: TGTGCCAGCAGTGAGGGACTAGCGGGAGGCCGGGGGCAGTTCTTC.

The rearrangement links TRBV9 to TRBJ2-1, with D possibly matching TRBD2 (6 bases). The CDR3 is 13 amino acids. The V and J ends lost 4 bases and 7 bases respectively, with 12 bases between them. CDR1 is SGDLS, CDR2 YYNGEE, per germline. The CDR3 is CASSPPAGNEQFF. The CDR3 nucleotides are TGTGCCAGCAGCCCCCCGGCGGGGAATGAGCAGTTCTTC.

V and J are TRBV12-3 or TRBV12-4 and TRBJ2-5; D gene uncertain. The CDR3 has 13 amino acids. Trimming took 7 bases from V and 5 from J, leaving 14 bases between them. CDR3 in amino acids: CASTLRAGETQYF. The DNA for the CDR3 is TGTGCCAGCACCCTTAGGGCTGGGGAGACCCAGTACTTC.

The chain couples TRBV7-9 to TRBJ2-2, with 8 bases matching TRBD2. CDR1 is SEHNR and CDR2 is FQNEAQ in the germline V gene (reference sequence). V lost 5 bases, J lost 1 base, and 6 bases stayed unmatched. The CDR3 consists of 16 residues. CDR3 amino acids: CASSLPAGVNTGELFF. CDR3 DNA sequence: TGTGCCAGCAGCCTGCCAGCGGGAGTGAACACCGGGGAGCTGTTTTTT.

The chain links TRBV7-6 to TRBJ2-2; no firm D call. In germline, CDR1 is SGHVS, CDR2 FNYEAQ. The germline V and J ends were trimmed by 7 bases and 8 bases, with 20 bases remaining between them. The CDR3 runs to 15 residues. CDR3 region: CASTSTRVPGGELFF. CDR3 coding DNA: TGTGCCAGCACCTCGACCCGGGTTCCAGGAGGGGAGCTGTTTTTT.

The rearrangement uses TRBV7-3 and TRBJ2-1, with D uncertain. Germline V lookup: CDR1 SGHTA, CDR2 FQGTGA. This CDR3 has 14 amino acids. V lost 1 base and J 5 bases, leaving 9 bases between the germline ends. The CDR3 spells CASSLKVVHNEQFF. The CDR3 nucleotides read TGTGCCAGCAGCTTAAAGGTGGTCCACAATGAGCAGTTCTTC. Filled out from reference TRBV7-3 and TRBJ2-1, the complete variable domain reads GAGVSQTPSNKVTEKGKYVELRCDPISGHTALYWYRQSLGQGPEFLIYFQGTGAADDSGLPNDRFFAVRPEGSVSTLKIQRTERGDSAVYLCASSLKVVHNEQFFGPGTRLTVL.

V gene TRBV5-4 combines with J gene TRBJ2-7, with D unresolved. V lost 4 bases and J lost 3, with 14 bases in between. In germline, CDR1 is SGHNT, CDR2 YYREEE (reference sequence). The CDR3 contains 14 residues. The CDR3 coding sequence is TGTGCCAGCAGCCGCCGGGTGGGGAACTACGAGCAGTACTTC. Translating gives CASSRRVGNYEQYF. Supplemented by reference TRBV5-4 and TRBJ2-7, the full variable domain reads ETGVTQSPTHLIKTRGQQVTLRCSSQSGHNTVSWYQQALGQGPQFIFQYYREEENGRGNFPPRFSGLQFPNYSSELNVNALELDDSALYLCASSRRVGNYEQYFGPGTRLTVT.

The chain has TRBV9 and TRBJ1-4, with D maybe TRBD1 (6 bases). The CDR3 runs 15 residues. Trimming shortened V by 3 bases and J by 0 bases, and 9 bases separated the two germline ends. Germline V gene sequence: CDR1 SGDLS, CDR2 YYNGEE. The CDR3 here is CASSETGATNEKLFF. The DNA of the CDR3 is TGTGCCAGCAGCGAGACAGGCGCAACTAATGAAAAACTGTTTTTT.

This rearrangement joins TRBV15 to TRBJ2-1, with D tentatively TRBD1 (5 bases). The CDR3 loop spans 12 amino acids. In germline, CDR1 is LNHNV, CDR2 YYDKDF (reference sequence). The V end was cut by 0 bases, the J end by 16 bases, with 13 bases between. The DNA of the CDR3 is TGTGCCACCAGCAGAGATCGTGACAGAGGTTTCTTC. Encoded protein: CATSRDRDRGFF. The full variable domain, rest sourced from reference TRBV15 and TRBJ2-1, is DAMVIQNPRYQVTQFGKPVTLSCSQTLNHNVMYWYQQKSSQAPKLLFHYYDKDFNNEADTPDNFQSRRPNTSFCFLDIRSPGLGDTAMYLCATSRDRDRGFFGPGTRLTVL.

The chain uses TRBV27 and TRBJ2-2; 8 bases fit TRBD1. Germline assignment: CDR1 MNHEY and CDR2 SMNVEV (reference sequence). Trimming removed 6 bases from V and 7 bases from J; junction bases left unmatched: 10. This CDR3 is 15 amino acids long. In nucleotides, the CDR3 is TGTGCCAGCAGCCTACAGGGGGAAAGGGTCGGGGAGCTGTTTTTT. Translated, it gives CASSLQGERVGELFF.

This clone has just one count. The genes are TRBV28 and TRBJ2-3, with D perhaps TRBD2 (5 bases). CDR1 is MDHEN and CDR2 is SYDVKM in the germline V gene. Trimming shortened V by 2 bases and J by 6 bases, and 6 bases separated the two germline ends. This CDR3 contains 12 residues. The CDR3 loop is CASSLTSDTQYF. CDR3 in DNA: TGTGCCAGCAGTTTAACTAGTGATACGCAGTATTTT.

In this sample, this clone turned up once. The chain has TRBV7-2 and TRBJ2-5, with D perhaps TRBD2 (6 bases). This CDR3 has 14 residues. Looked up from germline, CDR1 is SGHTA and CDR2 is FQGNSA. Trimming removed 1 base from V and 5 bases from J, with 11 bases in between. CDR3 residues: CASSLGGGGETQYF. CDR3 DNA: TGTGCCAGCAGCTTAGGGGGAGGTGGGGAGACCCAGTACTTC.

The chain has TRBV28 and TRBJ1-2; 7 positions match TRBD1. V shed 6 bases, J shed 7 bases, and the junction held 8 bases outside the gene matches. The CDR3 loop spans 13 amino acids. Germline CDR1 and CDR2: MDHEN and SYDVKM. This chain's CDR3 is CASSRDRVRGYTF. In nucleotides, the CDR3 is TGTGCCAGCAGCCGCGACAGGGTACGTGGCTACACCTTC.